Below, 4 T cell receptor beta chains from the same sample are listed, as sequenced in a study of identical twins. One entry per CDR3 protein, called by TCRdb with MiXCR from the 5' RACE reads. The sample has about 150,000 distinct CDR3 sequences; roughly 3.2% are singletons. Sequencing was done on a sample of memory T cells sorted from blood. All receptors derive from a man aged 18-30 years in good health.

This clonotype came up many times. This chain uses TRBV20-1 with TRBJ2-3; perhaps TRBD2 as D (5 bases). The germline V and J ends were trimmed by 1 base and 3 bases, with 11 bases remaining between them. This CDR3 is built from 14 residues. Germline V gene lookup returns CDR1 DFQATT and CDR2 SNEGSKA (reference sequence). CDR3 region: CSARGRARTDTQYF. As DNA, the CDR3 is TGCAGTGCTAGAGGGCGGGCCCGTACAGATACGCAGTATTTT.

This clonotype was counted ten times or more. The chain carries TRBV14 and TRBJ2-7; D unclear. CDR3 length equals 12 residues. Per germline, CDR1 SGHDN and CDR2 FVKESK. Between the trimmed V and J ends, which lost 3 bases and 3 bases, there was a span of 6 bases. DNA for the CDR3: TGTGCCAGCAGCCATAGGTTCTACGAGCAGTACTTC. It encodes CASSHRFYEQYF.

Ten or more counts support this clonotype. V usage is TRBV9 and J usage is TRBJ2-3, with a weak D call TRBD2 (5 bases). Germline CDR1 and CDR2: SGDLS and YYNGEE. CDR3 length: 17 residues. V gave up 2 bases and J gave up 1 base, with 17 bases separating them. In DNA, the CDR3 is TGTGCCAGCAGCGTTCTGGGAGTTAACCTCCGCACAGATACGCAGTATTTT. Translated, it gives CASSVLGVNLRTDTQYF.

This clonotype was counted at least ten times. The V call is TRBV18, the J call TRBJ1-5, with 10 bases identical to TRBD1. The germline gives CDR1 KGHSH, CDR2 LQKENI. The CDR3 runs to 16 residues. Trimming cost V 3 bases and J 0 bases; bases outside gene matches: 2. The CDR3 protein is CASSPGTGVSNQPQHF. Written as DNA, the CDR3 is TGTGCCAGCTCACCGGGGACAGGGGTTAGCAATCAGCCCCAGCATTTT.